This paragraph covers one TCR beta chain sequence. Measured with immunoSEQ multiplex PCR; TCRdb has only the in-frame clones, and not every one. Altogether around 50,000 clones are present, 86% being singletons, with the ten largest covering about 2.9%. The CDR3 is 14 amino acids. V dropped 4 bases and J dropped 6; count of bases not matched to a gene: 4. Germline loops: CDR1 LGHDT, CDR2 YNNKEL (reference sequence). The record originates from a study of blood T cell repertoires in COVID-19. About the research overall: Both acute and convalescent COVID-19 samples were obtained from the United States, Italy and Spain.

The receptor comes from a woman older than 75 with acute or convalescent COVID-19. Source material: peripheral blood. The genes are TRBV3-1 (or the pseudogene TRBV3-2) and TRBJ2-2; the match to TRBD1 covers 8 bases. In DNA, the CDR3 is TGTGCCAGCAGCCGTCGGACAGGGCCCGGGGAGCTGTTTTTT. Translating it yields CASSRRTGPGELFF.